Below, one TCR beta chain is given with its context. Its antigen has not been determined. The sample holds no much larger clone one base away, and base qualities are not on file. The CDR3 regions of human TCRbeta chains were subjected to immunosequencing. As for how the authors treated the data: TCRs in the repertoires were compared against a reference library of SARS-CoV-2-specific TCRs that had been generated with the MIRA antigen-specificity platform. Breadth was defined as the fraction of unique TCRs that were SARS-CoV-2-associated. Depth was defined as the fraction of total T cells that were SARS-CoV-2-associated. Using the MIRA data, each spike-specific TCR was mapped to the spike region that the TCR reacts to and placed in a CD4 or CD8 class. Log10-transformed breadth and depth values were compared by one-way ANOVA with Sidak's multiple comparisons tests. TCRdb retrieved this table from immuneACCESS and kept in-frame rearrangements only. Not all clones are present; in checked studies, unresolved V genes account for under half, and no reason is known for the remainder. The DNA was the basis for D and trimming; V, J and clone size are from that table. This sample gives 150,000 to 180,000 clones in total; 88% of them show up just once. The top ten constitute 3% to 3.5% of the sample.

Measured from the cysteine to the phenylalanine, the CDR3 is 16 residues long. Just the 48-base CDR3 DNA is kept, in frame starting at base 1. From a lookup of the germline V gene, CDR1 and CDR2 are SGHTA and FQGNSA. Cut back by 2 bases and 5 bases, the V and J ends lie 16 bases apart. These data are taken from a study of T cell responses to AZD1222 COVID-19 vaccine (dated by TCRdb to the early 2020s). Turning to the overall study: AZD1222 recipients with second doses at about 4 weeks or about 12 weeks were pooled, because spike-specific TCR depth and breadth did not differ between schedules. Trial participants were enrolled by age into 18-55, 56-69 and 70-plus year subgroups, with 148, 28 and 57 TCR-sequenced participants respectively. A total of around 240 trial participants underwent TCR sequencing, of whom about 210 received two doses of AZD1222 and some 25 received two doses of the MenACWY control vaccine. The study at large found these results: The 56-69-year group was small, and its depth increase did not reach significance, likely because of low power. Conclusions about previously exposed vaccinees are limited, since just six AZD1222 recipients were seropositive for SARS-CoV-2 at baseline. Vaccine-associated CD4 TCRs spanned the whole spike protein, with dominant responses in regions 160-218 and 743-854. A significant rise in spike-specific TCR breadth and depth was observed after two AZD1222 doses relative to day 0 and relative to MenACWY recipients. Participants were mostly white British, with more females than males. The authors suggested clonal diversity may have been underestimated. Because no day 14 peak-response samples were available, repertoires were characterized only after the peak T cell response. Nearly half of unique spike-specific TCRs reportedly recognized epitopes outside regions mutated in the B.1.351 and B.1.1.7 variants.

The time point tag for this specimen amounts to: baseline before first vaccination. Vaccinee samples were obtained from the UK trials COV001 and COV002, which included a single-blind randomized controlled phase 2/3 trial of AZD1222 (ChAdOx1 nCoV-19) in healthy adults. For TCRbeta chain sequencing, PBMC samples were collected from trial participants at day 0 and at day 28 after the second dose. The source is an adult in good health. The V gene is TRBV7-2 and the J gene is TRBJ2-1, with a tentative D gene TRBD1 over 5 matching bases. This specimen consisted of peripheral blood, obtained on day 0 of AZD1222 vaccination. The CDR3 region: CASSLSSQGSDNEQFF. In nucleotide form, the sequence is TGTGCCAGCAGCTTATCGTCCCAGGGCTCGGACAATGAGCAGTTCTTC.